Listed below are T cell receptor beta chains from one sample, sequenced in a study of cytomegalovirus exposure and HLA in healthy donors. Produced via immunoSEQ multiplex PCR; TCRdb's table is partial and in-frame only. This sample carries under 140,000 clones, 88% of them seen once, and the ten largest clones take roughly 1.4%. Specimen: PBMCs. These receptors all come from a woman aged 25 to 39 in good health and CMV-seropositive. Each CDR3 is given with its conserved first and last residue. The order of the fields is CDR3 length, clone size, V gene, D gene, J gene, CDR3 DNA, CDR3 protein. D genes are given only for firm matches. Where a row states a size, it is once, few, many or the class of an expanded clone; other rows omit it.

15,.,TRBV5-6,TRBD1,TRBJ2-2,TGTGCCAGCAGCCCACAGACAGGGATCACCGGGGAGCTGTTTTTT,CASSPQTGITGELFF
16,once,TRBV7-9,TRBD2,TRBJ2-1,TGTGCCAGCAGCTACCTTCCGGGACTAGCGGACAATGAGCAGTTCTTC,CASSYLPGLADNEQFF
15,.,TRBV5-6,.,TRBJ1-4,TGTGCCAGCAGCTTAATCAGGGGTGGAGGTGAAAAACTGTTTTTT,CASSLIRGGGEKLFF
13,.,TRBV5-1,TRBD2,TRBJ2-2,TGCGCCAGCATGAGGGGAGGGACCGGGGAGCTGTTTTTT,CASMRGGTGELFF
14,.,TRBV6-5,.,TRBJ2-7,TGTGCCAGCAGAACGACAAGCACCTCCTACGAGCAGTACTTC,CASRTTSTSYEQYF
19,many,TRBV27,TRBD1,TRBJ2-5,TGTGCCAGCAGTCCAAAAGCCCCGCGGACAGGGGGCGTGAGGGAGACCCAGTACTTC,CASSPKAPRTGGVRETQYF
14,.,TRBV30,TRBD1,TRBJ2-7,TGTGCCTGGAGGAAACCTGGGCAGGGGGCCGAGCAGTACTTC,CAWRKPGQGAEQYF
14,.,TRBV28,.,TRBJ1-1,TGTGCCAGCACCAGGGTGGGGGGAAACACTGAAGCTTTCTTT,CASTRVGGNTEAFF
13,.,TRBV30,TRBD1,TRBJ2-7,TGTGCCTGGACCGGACAGGGGGCAGGCGAGCAGTACTTC,CAWTGQGAGEQYF
15,.,TRBV4-2,.,TRBJ1-5,TGTGCCAGCAGCCAAGATGCGCAGGGCCATCAGCCCCAGCATTTT,CASSQDAQGHQPQHF
16,.,TRBV5-1,TRBD2,TRBJ2-5,TGCGCCAGCAGCTTGGCTTTAGCGGGGGCGCGGGAGACCCAGTACTTC,CASSLALAGARETQYF
15,.,TRBV19,.,TRBJ2-1,TGTGCCAGTAGTCCCTCTCTGGGGCCCCACAATGAGCAGTTCTTC,CASSPSLGPHNEQFF
14,.,TRBV2,TRBD2,TRBJ2-3,TGTGCCAGCACCATAGCGGGGGGGACAGATACGCAGTATTTT,CASTIAGGTDTQYF
13,.,TRBV6-1,.,TRBJ1-5,TGTGCCAGCAGTTTTTATGGCAATCAGCCCCAGCATTTT,CASSFYGNQPQHF
13,.,TRBV19,TRBD1,TRBJ1-6,TGTGCCAGTAGGGACAGGGATAATTCACCCCTCCACTTT,CASRDRDNSPLHF
14,.,TRBV9,.,TRBJ2-7,TGTGCCAGCAGCGTTGATACTGGTGCCTACGAGCAGTACTTC,CASSVDTGAYEQYF
14,.,TRBV28,.,TRBJ1-1,TGTGCCAGCAGTTTAGGGCTCCCCGGGAGTGAAGCTTTCTTT,CASSLGLPGSEAFF
14,.,TRBV27,.,TRBJ2-7,TGTGCCAGCAGTTCACTAGACAGGACCTACGAGCAGTACTTC,CASSSLDRTYEQYF
18,.,TRBV4-1,TRBD1,TRBJ1-5,TGCGCCAGCAGCCAAGAACGGGCAGGGGGTATAGTCAATCAGCCCCAGCATTTT,CASSQERAGGIVNQPQHF
14,.,TRBV27,.,TRBJ1-4,TGTGCCAGCAGTTGGTCCGGGGGTGGTGAAAAACTGTTTTTT,CASSWSGGGEKLFF
14,.,TRBV2,TRBD2,TRBJ2-7,TGTGCCAGCCGAAGCGGGGGGAGCTCCTACGAGCAGTACTTC,CASRSGGSSYEQYF
15,.,TRBV18,.,TRBJ2-5,TGTGCCAGCTCACCTTATTCCGGGACTCAAGAGACCCAGTACTTC,CASSPYSGTQETQYF
14,.,TRBV9,.,TRBJ2-7,TGTGCCAGCAGCGTAGGAACAGGGATCCACGAGCAGTACTTC,CASSVGTGIHEQYF
16,.,TRBV9,.,TRBJ2-2,TGTGCCAGCAGCGTTCGTACAGATCAGAACACCGGGGAGCTGTTTTTT,CASSVRTDQNTGELFF
20,.,TRBV28,TRBD2,TRBJ2-5,TGTGCCAGCAGTTTAACTCGAGAGTTAGCGGGAGGATCGTACCAAGAGACCCAGTACTTC,CASSLTRELAGGSYQETQYF
20,.,TRBV23-1,.,TRBJ1-5,TGCGCCAGCAGTCAACCATGTCATCTTACACGGGGACACCCCAATCAGCCCCAGCATTTT,CASSQPCHLTRGHPNQPQHF
13,few,TRBV19,TRBD1,TRBJ1-2,TGTGCCAGTAGCCCGGGACAGATTTATGGCTACACCTTC,CASSPGQIYGYTF
13,.,TRBV15,.,TRBJ1-5,TGTGCCACCAGCAGAGACAGGGGCCAGCCCCAGCATTTT,CATSRDRGQPQHF
13,.,TRBV19,.,TRBJ1-1,TGTGCCAGTAGTAGCGGGGGCAACACTGAAGCTTTCTTT,CASSSGGNTEAFF
18,.,TRBV27,TRBD2,TRBJ2-7,TGTGCCAGCAGTTTCTCCGGGACTAGCGGGAGGGCCCCCTACGAGCAGTACTTC,CASSFSGTSGRAPYEQYF
13,once,TRBV18,TRBD2,TRBJ2-1,TGTGCCAGCTCCGCCGGGAGGAACAATGAGCAGTTCTTC,CASSAGRNNEQFF
12,.,TRBV28,.,TRBJ1-1,TGTGCCAGCAGCGAGCCCCATTTCGAAGCTTTCTTT,CASSEPHFEAFF
15,.,TRBV2,.,TRBJ2-2,TGTGCCAGCAGGGTGACTAGTACGAACACCGGGGAGCTGTTTTTT,CASRVTSTNTGELFF
14,.,TRBV30,.,TRBJ2-4,TGTGCCTGGAGTGGCGGGTGGGCCAAAAACATTCAGTACTTC,CAWSGGWAKNIQYF
15,.,TRBV6-6,.,TRBJ1-1,TGTGCCAGCAGTTACACAAAAGGAGGGAAGACTGAAGCTTTCTTT,CASSYTKGGKTEAFF
14,.,TRBV27,TRBD1,TRBJ1-5,TGTGCCAGCAGTTACACAGGGGCTTATCAGCCCCAGCATTTT,CASSYTGAYQPQHF
15,.,TRBV28,TRBD1,TRBJ2-1,TGTGCCAGCAGACGGAGACAGGGGGGGTACAATGAGCAGTTCTTC,CASRRRQGGYNEQFF
16,few,TRBV6-5,.,TRBJ1-1,TGTGCCAGCAGTTACTCGAGGGTGGGAGGTGTCCCTGAAGCTTTCTTT,CASSYSRVGGVPEAFF
16,.,TRBV29-1,.,TRBJ2-1,TGCAGCGTTGATTCCTTCCTAGCTAATAGGTACAATGAGCAGTTCTTC,CSVDSFLANRYNEQFF
17,.,TRBV5-8,TRBD1,TRBJ1-4,TGTGCCAGCAGCCCAGGGACAGCGGTCGGTGTGAATGAAAAACTGTTTTTT,CASSPGTAVGVNEKLFF
14,.,TRBV7-9,.,TRBJ2-3,TGTGCCAGCAGCTTAGCCCATGGCACAGATACGCAGTATTTT,CASSLAHGTDTQYF